This T cell receptor (beta chain) derives from a study of radiation and T cells in renal cell carcinoma. Study observations and caveats: From baseline, blood top tumor clonotypes peaked at 2 weeks post-radiation.

Of note for this clone: What it binds is unknown.

Time point in this sample: blood 2 weeks post-SBRT. Treatment described: 15 Gy SBRT to primary tumor, nephrectomy 4 weeks later. Blood was sampled at baseline, 2 weeks and 4 weeks after SBRT. The tumor was a clear cell renal cell carcinoma. There are 16 residues in the CDR3. The V gene's germline CDR1 is SGHAT and CDR2 FQNNGV. The trim removed 0 bases at V and 7 bases at J, leaving 10 bases unmatched. This table comes from immunoSEQ multiplex PCR, and its TCRdb copy is limited to in-frame clones, with some not included. The table lists roughly 80,000 clones, roughly 85% of them singletons. This chain links TRBV11-2 with TRBJ2-7; TRBD2 aligns across 9 bases. Sequenced here: blood, sampled from a patient whose treatment included radiotherapy and nephrectomy. The TCR originated in a woman between 45 and 60 years old with renal cell carcinoma. CDR3 in DNA: TGTGCCAGCAGCTTAGATCTGTCTAGCGGGGAGGGAGAGCAGTACTTC. Translated, it gives CASSLDLSSGEGEQYF. The full variable domain, in which reference TRBV11-2 and TRBJ2-7 provide the parts outside the CDR3, is EAGVAQSPRYKIIEKRQSVAFWCNPISGHATLYWYQQILGQGPKLLIQFQNNGVVDDSQLPKDRFSAERLKGVDSTLKIQPAKLEDSAVYLCASSLDLSSGEGEQYFGPGTRLTVT.